A selection of T cell receptor beta chains follows, all from one sample in a study of T-cell memory formation after mild COVID-19. TCRdb analysed the 5' RACE reads with MiXCR anew, one entry per CDR3 protein. Among around 430,000 distinct CDR3 sequences, roughly 15% were seen once, and the ten largest hold roughly a fifth. Sequencing used PBMCs or a T cell subset sorted from them (not recorded which). The receptors stem from a man between 18 and 29 years old who had mild COVID-19 (a few samples of this study predate the infection). Cell type and time point are not known. Both conserved end residues are part of each CDR3. Size is stated for part of the rows, as once, few or many counts, or as a class when the clone is expanded.

NA	TRBV10-3	TRBJ2-5	CAISEQPGGETQYF
NA	TRBV20-1	TRBJ2-7	CSAQLRSAGRNYHAYEQYF
NA	TRBV6-5	TRBJ2-3	CASRLQGHSTDTQYF
few	TRBV20-1	TRBJ2-1	CSAPRSGAYNEQFF
NA	TRBV11-2	TRBJ2-3	CASRDTLTDTQYF
once	TRBV6-1	TRBJ2-6	CASSERPGANVLTF
many	TRBV11-2	TRBJ2-3	CASSLGTLTDTQYF
NA	TRBV7-2	TRBJ2-5	CASSLGRTQYF
NA	TRBV7-2	TRBJ2-7	CASSLAGFSYEQYF
NA	TRBV5-1	TRBJ1-1	CASSPASGTGLRTEAFF
few	TRBV5-6	TRBJ2-2	CASSPDPYTGELFF
NA	TRBV27	TRBJ2-3	CASSFGLVGTDTQYF
few	TRBV10-3	TRBJ2-1	CAIKGDSGLYNEQFF
few	TRBV5-5	TRBJ1-2	CASSWDGDRGYGYTF
few	TRBV9	TRBJ1-4	CASSPRRSTNEKLFF
NA	TRBV4-2	TRBJ1-2	CASRDEGINYGYTF
many	TRBV10-1	TRBJ2-2	CASSDGDTGELFF
few	TRBV3-2	TRBJ2-4	CASKNSAPHHF
few	TRBV7-2	TRBJ1-1	CASSSNRGNTEAFF
NA	TRBV12-3/TRBV12-4	TRBJ2-3	CASSLNRLYTDTQYF
few	TRBV18	TRBJ2-5	CASSPAQPLQETQYF
NA	TRBV7-8	TRBJ1-2	CASSLALRRRGYTF
NA	TRBV4-3	TRBJ2-3	CASSQDQPGSTDTQYF
few	TRBV7-8	TRBJ2-5	CASSPLAAKHQETQYF
NA	TRBV12-3/TRBV12-4	TRBJ2-7	CASSLGDYSYEQYF
NA	TRBV7-6	TRBJ2-3	CASSSRRGLVSTDTQYF
few	TRBV18	TRBJ1-2	CASSPGIGTSGYGYTF
NA	TRBV7-2	TRBJ1-2	CASSLDGTYYGYTF
NA	TRBV29-1	TRBJ1-1	CSFTMGAGAFF
few	TRBV6-6	TRBJ2-5	CASSGAQETQYF
few	TRBV14	TRBJ1-2	CASSSRLTGTGYTF
NA	TRBV6-2/TRBV6-3	TRBJ2-7	CASMAGTAYEQYF
few	TRBV4-3	TRBJ1-1	CASSQVGQLSNFF
few	TRBV12-3/TRBV12-4	TRBJ2-2	CASTTGDDGELFF
few	TRBV7-9	TRBJ2-7	CASSLGGGGTYEQYF
NA	TRBV5-1	TRBJ2-1	CASSLNLLASIGEQFF
large	TRBV5-1	TRBJ2-1	CASSLDEPTDNEQFF
NA	TRBV25-1	TRBJ2-3	CASSESLGSLFTDTQYF
few	TRBV27	TRBJ2-4	CASSFRGRDIQYF
few	TRBV7-9	TRBJ2-1	CASSFALLRNEQFF
few	TRBV12-3/TRBV12-4	TRBJ2-2	CASTLPGTGVTGELFF
NA	TRBV6-1	TRBJ2-3	CASSDLSGRYTDTQYF
few	TRBV7-3	TRBJ2-6	CASSQISSGANVLTF
NA	TRBV6-1	TRBJ2-7	CASSPYPDLYEQYF
NA	TRBV12-3/TRBV12-4	TRBJ2-7	CASRRLGTGLYYEQYF
few	TRBV7-3	TRBJ2-7	CASSSGQGSEQYF
few	TRBV5-1	TRBJ2-3	CASSLEIGGSSTDTQYF
few	TRBV7-3	TRBJ2-3	CASSLTPGFPDTQYF
few	TRBV29-1	TRBJ2-1	CSVEGHGYRNEQFF
NA	TRBV7-9	TRBJ1-3	CASSLAQDSGNTIYF
few	TRBV6-1	TRBJ2-3	CASSGQGSTQYF
few	TRBV2	TRBJ1-1	CASSVQPNTEAFF